The 8 T cell receptor beta chains presented below share a single source sample, sequenced in a study of graft-versus-host responses after intestinal transplantation (dated by TCRdb to 2020 to 2023). Their recognized antigens are unknown. To prepare the library, the immunoSEQ multiplex PCR assay was applied. TCRdb re-hosts the immuneACCESS table, in-frame sequences only. Its copies lack some clones; in the studies checked, an unresolved V gene accounts for under half of them, and the cause for the rest is not known. This sample is represented by tens of thousands of clones; 90% of them were singletons. The ten largest clonotypes hold nearly 0.11% of the sample. The sample's time point label, decoded: cells obtained before transplantation from donor or recipient. The sequenced sample was unstimulated CD4+ T cells sorted from spleen or lymph node cells, obtained before intestinal transplant. The source of these receptors is a human donor who received an intestinal transplant.

The gene calls are TRBV29-1 and TRBJ1-1; D remains ambiguous. Trimming stripped 1 base from V and 2 bases from J, with 2 bases between. Germline V gene lookup returns CDR1 SQVTM and CDR2 ANQGSEA. The CDR3 runs 11 residues. This CDR3 is CSVEANTEAFF. The CDR3 DNA is TGCAGCGTTGAAGCAAACACTGAAGCTTTCTTT.

The rearrangement links TRBV18 to TRBJ1-1; 10 bases match TRBD1. The length of the CDR3 is 16 residues. The J segment lost 4 bases and the V segment lost 2 bases, leaving 7 bases of the junction unmatched. In germline, CDR1 is KGHSH, CDR2 LQKENI. Written as DNA, the CDR3 is TGTGCCAGCTCACCAAACCGACAGGGGGCGGGCACTGAAGCTTTCTTT. Amino acids: CASSPNRQGAGTEAFF.

CDR3 region: CASSQTSAGLSEQFF. As DNA, the CDR3 is TGTGCCAGCAGCCAAACTAGCGCCGGTCTGTCTGAGCAGTTCTTC. The J gene is TRBJ2-1, the V gene TRBV6-5; 7 nucleotides align to TRBD2. The germline CDR1 and CDR2 sequences are MNHEY and SVGAGI. The length of the CDR3 is 15 residues. The ends lost 6 bases at V and 9 bases at J; junction bases unmatched: 14.

The rearrangement uses TRBV6-8 and TRBJ1-3; 12 positions match TRBD1. V trimming: 8 bases; J trimming: 0 bases; junction bases outside the gene matches: 11. The CDR3 is 18 residues long. Germline values: CDR1 MNHGY, CDR2 SAAAGT. CDR3 sequence reads: CASPGTGGLHSSGNTIYF. The CDR3 bases are TGTGCCAGCCCCGGGACAGGGGGCTTGCACTCCTCTGGAAACACCATATATTTT.

The V and J genes are TRBV2 and TRBJ2-7; perhaps TRBD1 as D (5 bases). The CDR3 runs to 15 residues. Germline CDR1 SNHLY, CDR2 FYNNEI. Trimming left V 6 bases short and J 3 bases short, with 18 bases between. CDR3 amino acids: CASSARVLTDYEQYF. CDR3 DNA: TGTGCCAGCAGCGCCAGAGTTTTGACAGACTACGAGCAGTACTTC.

The chain's CDR3 is CASTYGDSPLHF. The CDR3 region has the DNA TGCGCCAGCACTTACGGGGATTCACCCCTCCACTTT. V and J are TRBV10-2 and TRBJ1-6; D uncertain. CDR1 is WSHSY, CDR2 SAAADI, per germline. Trimming left V 7 bases short and J 8 bases short, with 9 bases between. The CDR3 spans 12 residues.

This clone was detected once. V usage is TRBV2 and J usage is TRBJ2-7, with D tentatively TRBD1 (5 bases). Germline CDR1 reads SNHLY; CDR2 reads FYNNEI. This CDR3 region has 13 residues. Trimming took 6 bases from V and 4 from J, leaving 13 bases between them. CDR3 protein: CASRGPTAYEQYF. DNA of the CDR3: TGTGCCAGCAGGGGGCCGACCGCTTACGAGCAGTACTTC.

V gene TRBV6-5 combines with J gene TRBJ1-1; D is perhaps TRBD1 (6 bases). V shed 7 bases and J shed 4 bases, with 13 bases lying between them. The CDR3 is made up of 13 amino acids. Germline V gene sequence: CDR1 MNHEY, CDR2 SVGAGI. CDR3 in DNA: TGTGCCAGCATCGGGGGGCGAGCCACTGAAGCTTTCTTT. Translation: CASIGGRATEAFF.